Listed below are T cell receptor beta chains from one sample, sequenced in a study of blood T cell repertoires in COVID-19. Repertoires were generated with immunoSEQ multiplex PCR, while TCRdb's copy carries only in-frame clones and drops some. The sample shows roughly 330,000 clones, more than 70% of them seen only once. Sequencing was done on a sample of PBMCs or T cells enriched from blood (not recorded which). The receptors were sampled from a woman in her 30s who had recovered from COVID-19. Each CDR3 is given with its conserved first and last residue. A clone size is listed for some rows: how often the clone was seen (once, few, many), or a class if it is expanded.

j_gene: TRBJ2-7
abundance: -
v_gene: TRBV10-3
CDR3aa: CAAQGDITSYEQYF

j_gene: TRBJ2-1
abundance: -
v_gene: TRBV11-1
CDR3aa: CASSSSGTSAFNEQFF

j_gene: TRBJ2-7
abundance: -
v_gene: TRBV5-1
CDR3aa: CASSSPGLAGREQYF

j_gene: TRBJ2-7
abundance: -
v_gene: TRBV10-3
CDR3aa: CAISEGLVAHEQYF

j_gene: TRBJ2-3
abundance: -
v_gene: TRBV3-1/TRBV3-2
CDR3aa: CASSPMGSGGVDTQYF

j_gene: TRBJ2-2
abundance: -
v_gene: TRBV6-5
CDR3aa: CASTVFTGELFF

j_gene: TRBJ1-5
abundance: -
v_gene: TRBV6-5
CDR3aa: CASSRTGQKIQHF

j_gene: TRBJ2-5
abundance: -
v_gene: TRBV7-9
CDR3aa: CASSEDRNQETQYF

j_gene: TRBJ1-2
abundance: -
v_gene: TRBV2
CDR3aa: CASRENYGYTF

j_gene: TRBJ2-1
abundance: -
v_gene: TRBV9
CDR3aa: CASSPRQGFYNEQFF

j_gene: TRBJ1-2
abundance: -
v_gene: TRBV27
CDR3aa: CASSFRVAANYGYTF

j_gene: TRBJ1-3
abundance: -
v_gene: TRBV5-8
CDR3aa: CASMTGVNGNTIYF

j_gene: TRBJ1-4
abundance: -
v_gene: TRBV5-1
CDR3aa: CASSLEGGIEKLFF

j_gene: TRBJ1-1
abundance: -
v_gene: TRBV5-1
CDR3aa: CASSQDRGSTEAFF

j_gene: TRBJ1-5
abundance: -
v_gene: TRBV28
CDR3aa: CASSGEGELLRQPQHF

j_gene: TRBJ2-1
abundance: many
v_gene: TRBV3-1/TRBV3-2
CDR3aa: CASRPSGGFYNEQFF

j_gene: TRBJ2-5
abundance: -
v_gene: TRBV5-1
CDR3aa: CASSLGGGRLQETQYF

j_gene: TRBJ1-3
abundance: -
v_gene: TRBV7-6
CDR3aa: CASSFRQVPGNTIYF

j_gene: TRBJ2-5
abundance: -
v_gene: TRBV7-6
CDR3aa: CASSLRARGETQYF

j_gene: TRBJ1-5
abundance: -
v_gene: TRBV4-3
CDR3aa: CASSQRKGANRPQHF

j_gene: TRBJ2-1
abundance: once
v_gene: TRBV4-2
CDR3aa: CASSQEGTGSAYNEQFF

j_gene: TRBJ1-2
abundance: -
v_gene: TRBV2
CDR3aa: CASVPQGGDYGYTF

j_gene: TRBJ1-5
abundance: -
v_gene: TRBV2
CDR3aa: CASSVGRGGQPQHF

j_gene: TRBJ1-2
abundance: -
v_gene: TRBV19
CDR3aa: CASSIRTGGDYGYTF

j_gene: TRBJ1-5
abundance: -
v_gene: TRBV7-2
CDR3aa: CASSSLSQPQHF